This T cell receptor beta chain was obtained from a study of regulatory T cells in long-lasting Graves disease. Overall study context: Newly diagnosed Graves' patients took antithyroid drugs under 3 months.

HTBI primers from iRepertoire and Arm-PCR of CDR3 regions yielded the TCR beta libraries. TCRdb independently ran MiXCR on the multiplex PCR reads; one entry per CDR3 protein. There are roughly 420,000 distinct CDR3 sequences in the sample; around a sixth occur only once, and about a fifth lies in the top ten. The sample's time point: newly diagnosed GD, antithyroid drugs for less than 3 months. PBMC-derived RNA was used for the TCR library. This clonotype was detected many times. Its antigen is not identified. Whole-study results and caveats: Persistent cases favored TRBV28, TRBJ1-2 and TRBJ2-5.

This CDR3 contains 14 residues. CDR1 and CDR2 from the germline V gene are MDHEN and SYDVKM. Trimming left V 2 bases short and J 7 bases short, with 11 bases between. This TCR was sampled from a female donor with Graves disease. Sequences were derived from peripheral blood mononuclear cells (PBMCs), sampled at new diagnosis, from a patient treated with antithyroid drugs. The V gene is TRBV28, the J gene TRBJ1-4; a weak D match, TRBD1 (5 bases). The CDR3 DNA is TGTGCCAGCAGTTTAGGGGCGGGAGCTGAAAAACTGTTTTTT. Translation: CASSLGAGAEKLFF.